Each of the 2 T cell receptor beta chains below was sequenced from the same sample in a study of Ad26.COV2.S vaccination and SARS-CoV-2 variants. Using immunoSEQ multiplex PCR, the repertoire was profiled, and TCRdb retains in-frame clones only, with some absent. The profile shows about 350,000 clones, about 90% of them singletons. The specimen comprised peripheral blood, sampled after recovery from COVID-19. The receptors here all came from a human donor who had recovered from COVID-19.

This chain connects TRBV9 to TRBJ1-1; the match to TRBD1 covers 8 bases. Trimming at V came to 4 bases and at J to 5 bases, leaving 10 bases not matched to a gene. The V gene's germline CDR1 is SGDLS and CDR2 YYNGEE. The CDR3 sequence is 15 residues long. CDR3 residues: CASSLRTGKDTEAFF. The CDR3, as DNA: TGTGCCAGCAGCCTTCGGACAGGGAAGGATACTGAAGCTTTCTTT. Full variable domain (outside the CDR3, taken from reference TRBV9 and TRBJ1-1): DSGVTQTPKHLITATGQRVTLRCSPRSGDLSVYWYQQSLDQGLQFLIQYYNGEERAKGNILERFSAQQFPDLHSELNLSSLELGDSALYFCASSLRTGKDTEAFFGQGTRLTVV.

This clone came up once. The chain couples TRBV5-4 to TRBJ1-2, with D tentatively TRBD1 (5 bases). CDR3 size: 15 residues. The V end was cut by 0 bases, the J end by 4 bases, with 13 bases between. Germline V gene lookup returns CDR1 SGHNT and CDR2 YYREEE (reference sequence). The CDR3 DNA follows: TGTGCCAGCAGCTTGGTTACTCAGGGCGGCTATGGCTACACCTTC. Its protein is CASSLVTQGGYGYTF.